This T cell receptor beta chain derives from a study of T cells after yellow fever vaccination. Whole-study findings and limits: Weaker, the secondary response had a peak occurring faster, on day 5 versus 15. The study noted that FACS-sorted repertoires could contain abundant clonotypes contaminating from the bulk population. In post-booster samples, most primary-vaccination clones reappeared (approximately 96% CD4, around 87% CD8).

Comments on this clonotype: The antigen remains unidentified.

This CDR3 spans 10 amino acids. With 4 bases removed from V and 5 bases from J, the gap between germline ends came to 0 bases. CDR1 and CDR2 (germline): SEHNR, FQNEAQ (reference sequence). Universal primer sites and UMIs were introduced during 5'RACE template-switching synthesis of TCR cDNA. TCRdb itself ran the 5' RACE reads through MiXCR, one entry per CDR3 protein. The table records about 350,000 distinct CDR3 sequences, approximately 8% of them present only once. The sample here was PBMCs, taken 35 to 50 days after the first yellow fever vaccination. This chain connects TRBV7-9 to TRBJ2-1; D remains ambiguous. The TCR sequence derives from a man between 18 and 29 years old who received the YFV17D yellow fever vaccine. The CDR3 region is CASSYNEQFF. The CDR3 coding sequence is TGTGCCAGCAGCTACAATGAGCAGTTCTTC.